These 27 T cell receptor beta chains were all obtained from the same sample, sequenced in a study of T cells in Graves' hyperthyroidism and ophthalmopathy. Researchers took RNA transcripts and amplified the TCR beta CDR3 regions from them. The primer set for the first-round RT-PCR of the TCR CDR3 was HTBI. One entry per CDR3 protein results from TCRdb running MiXCR on the multiplex PCR reads. The sample shows hundreds of thousands of distinct CDR3 sequences, around 15% of them seen only once. What was sequenced was blood. The source is a man in his late teens or twenties with Graves' ophthalmopathy.

This clonotype was detected ten times or more. The rearrangement uses TRBV5-1 and TRBJ1-1; 7 nucleotides agree with TRBD1. The CDR3 covers 12 residues. V dropped 3 bases and J dropped 11; count of bases not matched to a gene: 7. Germline V gene lookup returns CDR1 SGHRS and CDR2 YFSETQ. This CDR3 is CASSYDRAGAFF. Here the CDR3 DNA reads TGCGCCAGCAGCTATGACAGGGCTGGCGCTTTCTTT.

The sample holds a few counts of this clonotype. This chain joins TRBV9 and TRBJ2-7, with D tentatively TRBD2 (5 bases). This CDR3 comprises 16 residues. Germline-derived CDR1 and CDR2 are SGDLS and YYNGEE. V lost 4 bases and J lost 6, with 23 bases in between. CDR3 amino acids: CASSFPWSSGSGEQYF. CDR3 DNA: TGTGCCAGCAGCTTCCCATGGAGCAGCGGTTCTGGCGAGCAGTACTTC.

This clonotype was seen a few times. J is TRBJ2-6 and V is TRBV10-3, with D perhaps TRBD1 (5 bases). V gave up 5 bases and J gave up 11 bases, with 10 bases separating them. The CDR3 runs to 12 residues. Germline-derived CDR1 and CDR2 are ENHRY and SYGVKD. For the CDR3, the DNA is TGTGCCATCAGTCCAGGGCCCGACGTCCTGACTTTC. Translation: CAISPGPDVLTF.

The sample holds many counts of this clonotype. The rearrangement uses TRBV12-3 or TRBV12-4 and TRBJ1-3, with D unresolved. The V gene lost 5 bases and the J gene lost 3 bases, with 11 bases spanning the gap. The CDR3 length is 14 residues. Here the CDR3 reads CASSLTAGGNTIYF. Written as DNA, the CDR3 is TGTGCCAGCAGTCTAACTGCGGGTGGAAACACCATATATTTT.

The rearrangement uses TRBV11-2 and TRBJ2-5; 8 bases align to TRBD2. The CDR3 covers 17 residues. CDR1 and CDR2 (germline): SGHAT, FQNNGV. J gave up 5 bases and V 5 bases, and 16 bases lay outside the gene matches. CDR3 DNA: TGTGCCAGCAGCCAAGTCGTGGCGGGGGGCGCGGGGGAGACCCAGTACTTC. As protein: CASSQVVAGGAGETQYF.

In its sample, this clonotype was seen a few times. The rearrangement joins TRBV13 to TRBJ1-4, with 9 bases aligning to TRBD1. V lost 5 bases and J lost 3; bases outside the gene matches: 4. This CDR3 region has 15 residues. CDR1 is PRHDT, CDR2 FYEKMQ, per germline (reference sequence). Here the CDR3 reads CASSPWTGANEKLFF. In DNA form, the CDR3 reads TGTGCCAGCAGCCCATGGACAGGGGCTAATGAAAAACTGTTTTTT. Variable domain in full (rest from reference TRBV13 and TRBJ1-4): AAGVIQSPRHLIKEKRETATLKCYPIPRHDTVYWYQQGPGQDPQFLISFYEKMQSDKGSIPDRFSAQQFSDYHSELNMSSLELGDSALYFCASSPWTGANEKLFFGSGTQLSVL.

The chain combines TRBV27 with TRBJ1-1; D is unresolved. Germline loops: CDR1 MNHEY, CDR2 SMNVEV (reference sequence). The V end lost 7 bases, the J end lost 3 bases, and 15 bases lay between the germline ends. The CDR3 covers 14 residues. CDR3 amino acids: CASNRLSRDTEAFF. CDR3 nucleotide sequence: TGTGCCAGCAATAGACTGAGTAGGGACACTGAAGCTTTCTTT.

As regards this clonotype: The junction shows a germline mismatch at one end, possibly a read error. V and J are TRBV27 and TRBJ1-1, with 8 nucleotides matching TRBD1. Germline V gives CDR1 MNHEY, CDR2 SMNVEV (reference sequence). The CDR3 spans 14 residues. The CDR3 DNA reads TGTGCCAGCAGTTTATACAGGGGGAAAACTGAAGCTTCCTTT. Its translation is CASSLYRGKTEASF.

This clonotype came up many times. The chain uses TRBV5-6 and TRBJ2-1, with 7 bases identical to TRBD2. CDR1 and CDR2 from the germline V gene are SGHDT and YYEEEE. The V gene end was trimmed by 4 bases and the J gene end by 3 bases; junction bases not matched to a gene: 4. This CDR3 comprises 14 residues. The CDR3 spells CASSQGLNYNEQFF. CDR3 nucleotides: TGTGCCAGCAGCCAGGGACTAAACTACAATGAGCAGTTCTTC. The entire variable domain, with the rest obtained from reference TRBV5-6 and TRBJ2-1, is as follows: DAGVTQSPTHLIKTRGQQVTLRCSPKSGHDTVSWYQQALGQGPQFIFQYYEEEERQRGNFPDRFSGHQFPNYSSELNVNALLLGDSALYLCASSQGLNYNEQFFGPGTRLTVL.

The chain combines TRBV20-1 with TRBJ2-1; 7 bases agree with TRBD2. The germline V gene has CDR1 DFQATT and CDR2 SNEGSKA (reference sequence). The length of the CDR3 is 14 residues. With 1 base clipped from V and 8 bases from J, the junction kept 8 bases outside the gene matches. CDR3 bases: TGCAGTGCTAGAGTCCAGCGGGATAGGCATGAGCAGTTCTTC. Amino acid sequence: CSARVQRDRHEQFF.

This clonotype showed up many times. The chain recombines TRBV7-9 with TRBJ1-4, with D unresolved. This CDR3 is 14 amino acids long. CDR1 and CDR2 from the germline V gene are SEHNR and FQNEAQ (reference sequence). V was shortened by 6 bases and J by 3 bases, with 11 bases between the two germline ends. The CDR3 sequence: CASSRKTPNEKLFF. In DNA, the CDR3 is TGTGCCAGCAGTCGAAAAACGCCTAATGAAAAACTGTTTTTT.

This clonotype was seen more than once but under ten times. The CDR3 protein is CASSLQGAQHNEQFF. CDR3 nucleotide sequence: TGTGCCAGCAGTCTACAGGGGGCGCAGCACAATGAGCAGTTCTTC. The V call is TRBV2, the J call TRBJ2-1; TRBD1 matches at 9 bases. Germline values: CDR1 SNHLY, CDR2 FYNNEI. Trimming cost V 5 bases and J 5 bases; bases outside gene matches: 7. This CDR3 is built from 15 residues.

A few counts support this clonotype. This chain joins TRBV6-1 and TRBJ2-6; 9 positions agree with TRBD1. Germline V gene sequence: CDR1 MNHNS, CDR2 SASEGT. V lost 6 bases to trimming and J lost 0 bases; unmatched junction nucleotides: 6. The CDR3 is made up of 17 amino acids. The chain's CDR3 is CASSRGQGSSGANVLTF. As DNA, the CDR3 is TGTGCCAGCAGCCGGGGACAGGGATCCTCTGGGGCCAACGTCCTGACTTTC.

A remark on this clonotype: This clone may be a read error of a much larger clone one base away. The genes are TRBV27 and TRBJ2-5, with D possibly TRBD1 on 6 matching bases. This CDR3 region has 15 residues. V was clipped by 1 base and J by 1 base, with 10 bases between them. Germline CDR1 and CDR2: MNHEY and SMNVEV (reference sequence). The CDR3 sequence is CASSLFQGTQETQYF. The CDR3 DNA reads TGTGCCAGCAGTTTATTTCAGGGGACCCAAGAGACCCAGTACTTC.

Ten or more counts support this clonotype. The rearrangement joins TRBV3-1 to TRBJ2-3; a weak D match, TRBD2 (6 bases). V was clipped by 5 bases and J by 1 base, with 10 bases between them. In germline, CDR1 is LGHDT, CDR2 YNNKEL (reference sequence). This CDR3 comprises 14 residues. CDR3 nucleotides: TGTGCCAGCAGCACGCGGGGAGGCACAGATACGCAGTATTTT. Encoded protein: CASSTRGGTDTQYF.

The table lists this clonotype with a few counts. The chain employs TRBV4-1 and TRBJ2-1; 8 nucleotides line up with TRBD2. Germline loops: CDR1 MGHRA, CDR2 YSYEKL. The CDR3 sequence is 15 residues long. Trimming at V came to 5 bases and at J to 5 bases, leaving 8 bases not matched to a gene. CDR3 in amino acids: CASSVSSGIDNEQFF. The DNA of the CDR3 is TGCGCCAGCAGCGTCAGTAGCGGGATCGACAATGAGCAGTTCTTC.

This chain connects TRBV19 to TRBJ2-3; no firm D call. V lost 3 bases and J lost 4, with 5 bases in between. The CDR3 consists of 12 residues. Germline CDR1 LNHDA, CDR2 SQIVND (reference sequence). The DNA of the CDR3 is TGTGCCAGTAGTATTCTGGCAGATACGCAGTATTTT. Its translation is CASSILADTQYF.

The chain uses TRBV15 and TRBJ2-5, with 9 bases identical to TRBD1. J lost 4 bases, V lost 4 bases, and 1 base had no gene match. Germline V gene data show CDR1 as LNHNV and CDR2 as YYDKDF (reference sequence). The CDR3 has 13 amino acids. CDR3 amino acids: CATSKDRGETQYF. The DNA for the CDR3 is TGTGCCACCAGCAAGGACAGGGGAGAGACCCAGTACTTC.

The V and J genes are TRBV14 and TRBJ2-1, with 9 positions matching TRBD2. The germline V gene has CDR1 SGHDN and CDR2 FVKESK. After removal of 6 bases from V and 1 base from J, the junction contained 13 bases not matched to a gene. CDR3 length: 18 amino acids. The CDR3 DNA sequence: TGTGCCAGCAGTCCCGGTGGGGCGGGAGGGCGGTCCTACAATGAGCAGTTCTTC. Protein sequence: CASSPGGAGGRSYNEQFF.

The count of this clonotype is one. At one end, the junction sequence differs from germline, possibly due to a read error. The genes are TRBV12-3 or TRBV12-4 and TRBJ1-4; the D gene is possibly TRBD1 (5 bases). This CDR3 has 15 residues. CDR3 region: CDSSPILGLNEKLFF. In DNA, the CDR3 is TGTGACAGCAGTCCGATACTGGGGCTTAATGAAAAACTGTTTTTT.

This clonotype occurred many times. The V gene is TRBV29-1, the J gene TRBJ1-4; D uncertain. The CDR3 is made up of 14 amino acids. Germline-derived CDR1 and CDR2 are SQVTM and ANQGSEA. V was pared by 2 bases and J by 6 bases, with 13 bases between. CDR3: CSVELRRDYEKLFF. The CDR3 DNA follows: TGCAGCGTTGAACTACGGCGTGATTATGAAAAACTGTTTTTT.

The chain is built from TRBV7-2 and TRBJ1-1; 7 nucleotides agree with TRBD1. Germline values: CDR1 SGHTA, CDR2 FQGNSA. V shed 4 bases and J 6 bases; nucleotides not matched to a gene: 11. This CDR3 region has 15 residues. The CDR3 sequence: CASSSNRGLISEAFF. In DNA form, the CDR3 reads TGTGCCAGCAGCTCAAACAGGGGCTTAATATCTGAAGCTTTCTTT.

This clonotype came up many times. V usage is TRBV5-1 and J usage is TRBJ1-1; D remains ambiguous. The germline V gene has CDR1 SGHRS and CDR2 YFSETQ. Trimming took off 1 base at V and 3 bases at J, with 10 bases between the two ends. The length of the CDR3 is 14 residues. The CDR3 loop reads CASSLRRAHTEAFF. The CDR3 DNA reads as TGCGCCAGCAGCTTGAGAAGGGCCCACACTGAAGCTTTCTTT.

This clonotype was observed at least ten times. V is TRBV11-2 and J is TRBJ2-5; no reliable D call. With 1 base removed from V and 4 bases from J, the gap between germline ends came to 13 bases. Germline V lookup: CDR1 SGHAT, CDR2 FQNNGV. The CDR3 has 15 residues. The CDR3 coding sequence is TGTGCCAGCAGCTTAGTGGAGTTAACGGGAGAGACCCAGTACTTC. Its translation: CASSLVELTGETQYF.

The rearrangement joins TRBV5-1 to TRBJ1-6; unclear D gene. CDR3 size: 16 residues. Trimming cost V 0 bases and J 5 bases, with 12 bases left between them. Germline CDR1 reads SGHRS; CDR2 reads YFSETQ. The CDR3 here is CASSLAAGVHNSPLHF. In nucleotides, the CDR3 is TGCGCCAGCAGCTTGGCCGCGGGAGTCCATAATTCACCCCTCCACTTT.

This clonotype was recorded at least ten times. The chain has TRBV9 and TRBJ2-7; D tentatively reads TRBD1 or TRBD2 (6 bases each). The germline CDR1 and CDR2 sequences are SGDLS and YYNGEE. CDR3 length: 15 amino acids. Trimming took off 0 bases at V and 1 base at J, with 11 bases between the two ends. CDR3: CASSVGGGQSYEQYF. In nucleotides, the CDR3 is TGTGCCAGCAGCGTAGGGGGAGGACAGTCCTACGAGCAGTACTTC.

The table lists this clonotype with many counts. The chain couples TRBV7-9 to TRBJ2-7; maybe TRBD2 (6 bases). CDR3 length equals 14 residues. Trimming took off 5 bases at V and 3 bases at J, with 14 bases between the two ends. From germline, CDR1 is SEHNR and CDR2 FQNEAQ (reference sequence). CDR3: CASSPGTLIYEQYF. CDR3 nucleotides: TGTGCCAGCAGCCCGGGGACTCTCATCTACGAGCAGTACTTC.